Presented here are 20 T cell receptor beta chains from one specimen sequenced in a study of shared clonotypes between healthy human individuals. Generated by immunoSEQ multiplex PCR, the TCRdb table keeps only in-frame clones and is missing some. The profile shows millions of clones, more than 80% of them singletons. The source material was naive CD4+ T cells from PBMCs. The subset: CD45RA+ positively selected. These receptors all stem from a man younger than 35 in good health. Some clones in this sample may be carry-over from other donors' samples.

The chain joins TRBV5-4 to TRBJ2-6; TRBD2 agrees at 12 bases. Germline-derived CDR1 and CDR2 are SGHNT and YYREEE (reference sequence). CDR3 length equals 18 residues. V lost 3 bases, J lost 2 bases, and 6 bases stayed unmatched. The CDR3 coding sequence is TGTGCCAGCAGCTCCTCTAGCGGGAGGGCCCCTGGGGCCAACGTCCTGACTTTC. It translates to CASSSSSGRAPGANVLTF.

The CDR3 coding sequence is TGTGCCAGCACCGAGACCCCCCCCGTCGCCGGGGAGCTGTTTTTT. Translation: CASTETPPVAGELFF. The rearrangement uses TRBV2 and TRBJ2-2; no firm D call. Germline values: CDR1 SNHLY, CDR2 FYNNEI. The CDR3 contains 15 residues. Trimming took off 7 bases at V and 6 bases at J, with 18 bases between the two ends.

The rearrangement uses TRBV7-7 and TRBJ2-3, with D unresolved. Germline values: CDR1 SSHAT, CDR2 FNYEAQ (reference sequence). The CDR3 length is 15 residues. Trimming stripped 5 bases from V and 2 bases from J, with 14 bases between. The CDR3 loop reads CASSPSGFATDTQYF. The DNA of the CDR3 is TGTGCCAGCAGCCCGTCTGGGTTTGCCACAGATACGCAGTATTTT.

The chain is built from TRBV11-3 and TRBJ2-5; TRBD2 matches 9 bases. The CDR3 loop spans 16 amino acids. V shed 1 base and J 1 base; nucleotides not matched to a gene: 4. Germline assignment: CDR1 SGHNT and CDR2 YENEEA. This CDR3 is CASSLGLAGSQETQYF. For the CDR3, the DNA is TGTGCCAGCAGCTTAGGTCTAGCGGGAAGCCAAGAGACCCAGTACTTC. The complete variable domain, with remaining parts taken from reference TRBV11-3 and TRBJ2-5, reads EAGVVQSPRYKIIEKKQPVAFWCNPISGHNTLYWYLQNLGQGPELLIRYENEEAVDDSQLPKDRFSAERLKGVDSTLKIQPAELGDSAVYLCASSLGLAGSQETQYFGPGTRLLVL.

This clone has just one count. This sequence joins TRBV28 and TRBJ1-5; D gene ambiguous. Trimming cost V 3 bases and J 9 bases, with 9 bases left between them. The germline V gene encodes CDR1 MDHEN and CDR2 SYDVKM. The CDR3 totals 12 residues. The CDR3 reads CASSLLGRPQHF. CDR3 sequence (DNA): TGTGCCAGCAGTTTGTTGGGTAGGCCCCAGCATTTT.

This clone was counted only a few times. V and J are TRBV14 and TRBJ1-5, with a tentative D call TRBD1 (5 bases). V lost 4 bases to trimming and J lost 13 bases, with 14 bases between them. This CDR3 contains 12 residues. Germline-derived CDR1 and CDR2 are SGHDN and FVKESK. The CDR3 region has the DNA TGTGCCAGCAGCCGCGGGACCGCCGCTCAGCATTTT. It translates to CASSRGTAAQHF.

This clone was picked up one time. The chain joins TRBV28 to TRBJ2-5; D tentatively fits TRBD1 or TRBD2 (5 bases each). Looked up from germline, CDR1 is MDHEN and CDR2 is SYDVKM. This CDR3 is 17 amino acids long. Between the trimmed V and J ends, which lost 9 bases and 0 bases, there was a span of 23 bases. Written as DNA, the CDR3 is TGTGCCAGTGTAAGGCAGGGAGAGGGGTGGGACCAAGAGACCCAGTACTTC. Translation gives CASVRQGEGWDQETQYF.

This clone was detected once. The chain couples TRBV7-9 to TRBJ2-7; TRBD2 matches at 11 bases. V was clipped by 5 bases and J by 1 base; unmatched bases: 7. Germline-derived CDR1 and CDR2 are SEHNR and FQNEAQ (reference sequence). The CDR3 has 16 amino acids. The CDR3 here is CASSATGTSGSYEQYF. The CDR3 region has the DNA TGTGCCAGCAGCGCAACCGGGACTAGCGGTTCCTACGAGCAGTACTTC.

The gene calls are TRBV6-6 and TRBJ1-1; maybe TRBD1 (6 bases). Germline CDR1 is MNHNY and CDR2 is SVGAGI (reference sequence). This CDR3 is built from 14 residues. The ends were cut back, 8 bases at V and 1 base at J, with 14 bases in the middle. The CDR3 DNA is TGTGCCAGCGCCCAGGGGCGGGCGAACACTGAAGCTTTCTTT. This codes for CASAQGRANTEAFF.

The chain is built from TRBV28 and TRBJ2-4; 8 bases are a match to TRBD1. The CDR3 covers 17 residues. The junction had 15 bases not matched to a gene; V was cut back by 4 bases and J by 7 bases. The V gene's germline CDR1 is MDHEN and CDR2 SYDVKM. This CDR3 is CASSYRTRGQGQNIQYF. The CDR3 region has the DNA TGTGCCAGCAGTTACAGAACACGAGGACAGGGACAGAACATTCAGTACTTC.

The CDR3 sequence is CASSPRAATPARGNTGELFF. The CDR3 DNA sequence: TGTGCCAGCAGCCCCCGCGCAGCTACACCTGCCCGAGGTAACACCGGGGAGCTGTTTTTT. This chain connects TRBV4-2 to TRBJ2-2; D not resolved. Germline-derived CDR1 and CDR2 are LGHNA and YNFKEQ. The V end was cut by 4 bases, the J end by 2 bases, with 26 bases between. This CDR3 spans 20 amino acids.

The chain links TRBV19 to TRBJ1-5, with 8 bases aligning to TRBD1. In germline, CDR1 is LNHDA, CDR2 SQIVND (reference sequence). CDR3 size: 13 residues. J lost 7 bases, V lost 9 bases, and 8 bases had no gene match. The CDR3 DNA is TGTGCCAGCAGCAGGGGGCCCCACCAGCCCCAGCATTTT. This translates into CASSRGPHQPQHF.

This clone was seen only a few times. The genes are TRBV10-3 and TRBJ1-2; tentatively, D is TRBD1 (6 bases). Trimming shortened V by 0 bases and J by 6 bases, and 14 bases separated the two germline ends. Germline V lookup: CDR1 ENHRY, CDR2 SYGVKD. The CDR3 totals 15 residues. DNA for the CDR3: TGTGCCATCAGTGAGTCGGGTGGAACAGGGCATGGCTACACCTTC. Its protein is CAISESGGTGHGYTF.

This chain connects TRBV7-2 to TRBJ2-3; D unclear. Germline V CDR1 and CDR2: SGHTA, FQGNSA. V gave up 5 bases and J gave up 0 bases, with 12 bases separating them. The CDR3 has 15 residues. CDR3 residues: CASSADGFSTDTQYF. The CDR3, as DNA: TGTGCCAGCAGCGCAGACGGGTTCAGCACAGATACGCAGTATTTT.

V and J are TRBV2 and TRBJ2-7, with a possible D match to TRBD2 (5 bases). The CDR3 is made up of 11 amino acids. Per germline, CDR1 SNHLY and CDR2 FYNNEI. Trimming took 6 bases from V and 5 from J, leaving 8 bases between them. The CDR3 sequence: CASSLGDEQYF. In DNA, the CDR3 is TGTGCCAGCAGCCTGGGAGACGAGCAGTACTTC.

V and J are TRBV28 and TRBJ1-1; D perhaps matches TRBD1 (6 bases). Per the germline V gene, CDR1 is MDHEN and CDR2 is SYDVKM. This CDR3 has 12 amino acids. V was shortened by 7 bases and J by 1 base, with 7 bases between the two germline ends. CDR3 nucleotides: TGTGCCAGCAACAGGGAGAACACTGAAGCTTTCTTT. It translates to CASNRENTEAFF.

This chain connects TRBV7-3 to TRBJ2-2; D not certain. Trimming removed 3 bases from V and 0 bases from J, with 8 bases in between. The CDR3 extends over 15 amino acids. Germline assignment: CDR1 SGHTA and CDR2 FQGTGA. In DNA, the CDR3 is TGTGCCAGCAGCTTCCGGGCTACGAACACCGGGGAGCTGTTTTTT. This translates into CASSFRATNTGELFF.

The chain recombines TRBV27 with TRBJ2-2; 7 bases are shared with TRBD1. V lost 2 bases and J lost 10; bases outside the gene matches: 16. The germline V gene has CDR1 MNHEY and CDR2 SMNVEV (reference sequence). The CDR3 runs to 17 residues. The DNA of the CDR3 is TGTGCCAGCAGTTTAGCTCGCGGTCCCACAGGGGCGAAGGAGCTGTTTTTT. Protein product: CASSLARGPTGAKELFF.

This chain connects TRBV28 to TRBJ2-1; 12 bases agree with TRBD2. CDR1 is MDHEN, CDR2 SYDVKM, per germline. The CDR3 contains 16 residues. V lost 4 bases to trimming and J lost 5 bases; unmatched junction nucleotides: 6. CDR3 sequence: CASSYPGLAGNNEQFF. In nucleotides, the CDR3 is TGTGCCAGCAGTTACCCTGGACTAGCGGGAAACAATGAGCAGTTCTTC.

The chain employs TRBV4-2 and TRBJ2-7; 11 bases agree with TRBD2. Per germline, CDR1 LGHNA and CDR2 YNFKEQ. This CDR3 is 15 amino acids long. Trimming removed 2 bases from V and 6 bases from J; junction bases left unmatched: 6. CDR3 residues: CASSQRLAGSSEQYF. As DNA, the CDR3 is TGTGCCAGCAGCCAAAGACTAGCGGGGTCCAGCGAGCAGTACTTC.